Each of the 12 T cell receptor beta chains below was sequenced from the same sample in a study of cytomegalovirus exposure and HLA in healthy donors. Both 60 Vbeta primers and 13 Jbeta primers went into the PCR. Profiling relied on immunoSEQ multiplex PCR, and the TCRdb table lists in-frame clones only, not all of them. Among 150,000 to 200,000 clones listed, around 73% were seen once. Sequenced sample: PBMCs. The receptors stem from a male donor in good health and CMV-seronegative.

V usage is TRBV13 and J usage is TRBJ2-3, with 7 bases lining up with TRBD2. CDR3 length: 16 residues. Trimming cost V 5 bases and J 1 base; bases outside gene matches: 9. Germline lookup yields CDR1 PRHDT and CDR2 FYEKMQ (reference sequence). The CDR3 region has the DNA TGTGCCAGCAGCGCGTACCGGGAGGCGGGCACAGATACGCAGTATTTT. The encoded protein is CASSAYREAGTDTQYF. The entire variable domain, with the rest obtained from reference TRBV13 and TRBJ2-3, is as follows: AAGVIQSPRHLIKEKRETATLKCYPIPRHDTVYWYQQGPGQDPQFLISFYEKMQSDKGSIPDRFSAQQFSDYHSELNMSSLELGDSALYFCASSAYREAGTDTQYFGPGTRLTVL.

The rearrangement uses TRBV5-1 and TRBJ2-3; possibly TRBD1 for D (6 bases). V was cut by 2 bases and J by 2 bases, with 9 bases left in between. Germline V CDR1 and CDR2: SGHRS, YFSETQ. The CDR3 length is 14 residues. The DNA for the CDR3 is TGCGCCAGCAGCTTTGGGACATCCACAGATACGCAGTATTTT. Residues: CASSFGTSTDTQYF.

This clone has just a few counts. CDR3 sequence: CASSLNQGSTDTQYF. The CDR3 DNA sequence: TGTGCCAGCAGCTTAAATCAGGGGAGCACAGATACGCAGTATTTT. This chain uses TRBV7-3 with TRBJ2-3; tentatively, D is TRBD1 (6 bases). This CDR3 contains 15 residues. The V gene lost 1 base and the J gene lost 0 bases, with 8 bases spanning the gap. Per germline, CDR1 SGHTA and CDR2 FQGTGA.

The rearrangement links TRBV7-2 to TRBJ2-7; the D gene is possibly TRBD2 (5 bases). Germline V lookup: CDR1 SGHTA, CDR2 FQGNSA. The CDR3 is 15 amino acids. Trimming left V 1 base short and J 7 bases short, with 17 bases between. The CDR3 DNA reads TGTGCCAGCAGCTTAGTTAAGGTGGCATCGGGGGAGCAGTACTTC. This translates into CASSLVKVASGEQYF.

About this clone itself: Other DNA sequences in this sample translate to the same CDR3. This chain connects TRBV5-1 to TRBJ2-7, with D perhaps TRBD1 (6 bases). The CDR3 sequence is 14 residues long. Trimming took 0 bases from V and 1 from J, leaving 8 bases between them. The germline V gene has CDR1 SGHRS and CDR2 YFSETQ. CDR3 coding DNA: TGCGCCAGCAGCTTGGACAGGGTTTCCTACGAGCAGTACTTC. It is translated as CASSLDRVSYEQYF.

The chain joins TRBV30 to TRBJ2-3, with 7 bases identical to TRBD2. CDR1 is GTSNPN and CDR2 is SVGIG in the germline V gene (reference sequence). With V trimmed by 2 bases and J by 2 bases, 10 bases remained unmatched. The CDR3 has 16 amino acids. The CDR3 DNA is TGTGCCTGGAGTCCCCCAGGAGCGGGACTCACAGATACGCAGTATTTT. As protein: CAWSPPGAGLTDTQYF.

This chain connects TRBV6-4 to TRBJ2-3, with 7 bases aligning to TRBD2. The junction had 5 bases not matched to a gene; V was cut back by 0 bases and J by 2 bases. Germline values: CDR1 MRHNA, CDR2 SNTAGT. The CDR3 is 16 residues long. CDR3 region: CASSDSGTTTTDTQYF. CDR3 bases: TGTGCCAGCAGTGACTCTGGGACTACGACCACAGATACGCAGTATTTT.

The rearrangement joins TRBV10-3 to TRBJ1-5; D not certain. CDR3 length: 13 residues. Trimming removed 8 bases from V and 4 bases from J, with 12 bases in between. Germline V CDR1 and CDR2: ENHRY, SYGVKD. CDR3 residues: CAIGTQSNQPQHF. The DNA for the CDR3 is TGTGCCATCGGTACACAGAGTAATCAGCCCCAGCATTTT.

The CDR3 loop reads CASSQVAGAGSYNEQFF. The CDR3 DNA reads as TGCGCCAGCAGCCAAGTTGCGGGCGCCGGCTCCTACAATGAGCAGTTCTTC. The rearrangement uses TRBV4-1 and TRBJ2-1; D is possibly TRBD2 (5 bases). The CDR3 covers 17 residues. V lost 1 base and J lost 0, with 13 bases in between. From germline, CDR1 is MGHRA and CDR2 YSYEKL.

The genes are TRBV19 and TRBJ1-1; D remains ambiguous. Germline CDR1 and CDR2: LNHDA and SQIVND (reference sequence). Trimming left V 2 bases short and J 0 bases short, with 7 bases between. The CDR3 spans 14 residues. CDR3 DNA sequence: TGTGCCAGTAGTATATCAGGAATGAACACTGAAGCTTTCTTT. It yields the protein CASSISGMNTEAFF. Combining the CDR3 with reference TRBV19 and TRBJ1-1 gives the whole variable domain DGGITQSPKYLFRKEGQNVTLSCEQNLNHDAMYWYRQDPGQGLRLIYYSQIVNDFQKGDIAEGYSVSREKKESFPLTVTSAQKNPTAFYLCASSISGMNTEAFFGQGTRLTVV.

V usage is TRBV6-5 and J usage is TRBJ2-7; weak D call: TRBD1 (7 bases). Germline V CDR1 and CDR2: MNHEY, SVGAGI. This CDR3 comprises 15 residues. V lost 7 bases and J 7 bases, leaving 23 bases between the germline ends. In nucleotides, the CDR3 is TGTGCCAGCACTGATATAGGAGGGGGCGTAAGGGAGCAGTACTTC. It codes for CASTDIGGGVREQYF.

The chain recombines TRBV4-2 with TRBJ1-4, with D possibly matching TRBD1 (5 bases). CDR3 length: 16 residues. V was pared by 1 base and J by 7 bases, with 16 bases between. CDR1 and CDR2 from the germline V gene are LGHNA and YNFKEQ. Here the CDR3 reads CASSQVGTPGGEKLFF. The CDR3 coding sequence is TGTGCCAGCAGCCAAGTAGGGACCCCGGGGGGTGAAAAACTGTTTTTT.